These 26 T cell receptor beta chains originate from one sample sequenced in a study of blood T cell repertoires in COVID-19. Clones were read by immunoSEQ multiplex PCR, and TCRdb kept only the in-frame ones, dropping some. The sample lists fewer than 300,000 clones; around 90% were seen once. Material: PBMCs or T cells enriched from blood (not recorded which). These receptors were collected from a woman aged 25 to 39 who had recovered from COVID-19.

This clone has a single count. The chain combines TRBV19 with TRBJ1-1; D might be TRBD1 (6 bases). The germline CDR1 and CDR2 sequences are LNHDA and SQIVND (reference sequence). The CDR3 is 16 amino acids. With 4 bases removed from V and 0 bases from J, the gap between germline ends came to 15 bases. The chain's CDR3 is CASSTTQGRVNTEAFF. The CDR3 DNA reads TGTGCCAGTAGTACGACGCAGGGGCGGGTGAACACTGAAGCTTTCTTT.

On this clone itself: The sample carries other DNA sequences with the same CDR3. The rearrangement joins TRBV19 to TRBJ1-1; TRBD1 aligns across 7 bases. Trimming cost V 3 bases and J 2 bases; bases outside gene matches: 3. Germline values: CDR1 LNHDA, CDR2 SQIVND (reference sequence). The CDR3 covers 14 residues. CDR3: CASSITGVNTEAFF. In nucleotides, the CDR3 is TGTGCCAGTAGTATCACAGGGGTCAACACTGAAGCTTTCTTT.

Only one count was recorded for this clone. V gene TRBV28 combines with J gene TRBJ2-4, with TRBD2 matching over 7 bases. CDR3 length equals 14 residues. V lost 2 bases, J lost 3 bases, and 1 base stayed unmatched. CDR1 MDHEN and CDR2 SYDVKM come from the germline V gene. Here the CDR3 reads CASSLAGVKNIQYF. The CDR3 DNA follows: TGTGCCAGCAGTTTAGCGGGGGTCAAAAACATTCAGTACTTC.

The chain recombines TRBV28 with TRBJ2-1, with 10 bases identical to TRBD2. Germline V lookup: CDR1 MDHEN, CDR2 SYDVKM. The CDR3 is 16 residues long. V trimming: 6 bases; J trimming: 9 bases; junction bases outside the gene matches: 14. CDR3 amino acids: CASSSYASGRNLEQFF. CDR3 nucleotide sequence: TGTGCCAGCAGCTCTTACGCTAGCGGGAGAAATCTTGAGCAGTTCTTC.

The rearrangement joins TRBV2 to TRBJ1-3, with TRBD1 identical over 7 bases. The length of the CDR3 is 12 residues. Germline CDR1 reads SNHLY; CDR2 reads FYNNEI. V lost 9 bases to trimming and J lost 4 bases; unmatched junction nucleotides: 3. The CDR3 is CARGGQGNTIYF. CDR3 DNA: TGTGCCAGAGGGGGACAGGGAAACACCATATATTTT. Drawing the rest from reference TRBV2 and TRBJ1-3, the complete variable domain is EPEVTQTPSHQVTQMGQEVILRCVPISNHLYFYWYRQILGQKVEFLVSFYNNEISEKSEIFDDQFSVERPDGSNFTLKIRSTKLEDSAMYFCARGGQGNTIYFGEGSWLTVV.

This sequence joins TRBV11-2 and TRBJ2-1; possibly TRBD1 for D (5 bases). Trimming removed 4 bases at V and 4 bases at J, with 14 bases between. CDR1 and CDR2 from the germline V gene are SGHAT and FQNNGV. The length of the CDR3 is 15 residues. The CDR3 is CASSYIATGYNEQFF. As DNA, the CDR3 is TGTGCCAGCAGCTACATAGCCACAGGATACAATGAGCAGTTCTTC.

This clone was recorded once. The chain uses TRBV28 and TRBJ2-1; 7 bases match TRBD1. V was pared by 5 bases and J by 3 bases, with 10 bases of the junction left unmatched. There are 16 residues in the CDR3. Germline V lookup: CDR1 MDHEN, CDR2 SYDVKM. The CDR3 loop is CASSPPTGSYYNEQFF. DNA of the CDR3: TGTGCCAGCAGTCCCCCGACAGGGAGCTACTACAATGAGCAGTTCTTC.

This clone was recorded a few times. J is TRBJ2-7 and V is TRBV4-3; TRBD2 is a possible D gene (6 bases). CDR3 length: 13 amino acids. Germline CDR1 is LGHNA and CDR2 is YSLEER. Trimming stripped 3 bases from V and 5 bases from J, with 11 bases between. The chain's CDR3 is CASSHWERDEQYF. The CDR3 DNA is TGCGCCAGCAGCCATTGGGAGCGGGACGAGCAGTACTTC.

Details on this clone: Other DNA variants within this sample encode the same CDR3. The chain has TRBV5-1 and TRBJ1-1; 9 bases agree with TRBD1. The CDR3 contains 14 residues. The ends lost 4 bases at V and 1 base at J; junction bases unmatched: 2. The germline CDR1 and CDR2 sequences are SGHRS and YFSETQ. The CDR3 DNA reads TGCGCCAGCAGCCGGGGACAGGGGAACACTGAAGCTTTCTTT. Translation: CASSRGQGNTEAFF.

Concerning this clone itself: One junction end does not reproduce the germline sequence, and a read error may be involved. As DNA, the CDR3 is TGTGCCAGCAGTTACCACCCCAATGAGCAATTCTTC. This gives the protein CASSYHPNEQFF. V usage is TRBV6-5 and J usage is TRBJ2-1; D gene ambiguous. This CDR3 is 12 amino acids long. The germline CDR1 and CDR2 sequences are MNHEY and SVGAGI.

CDR3 in amino acids: CASRSLMGVGYEQYF. The CDR3 nucleotides are TGTGCCAGCAGGTCCCTCATGGGAGTTGGGTACGAGCAGTACTTC. The rearrangement joins TRBV27 to TRBJ2-7, with D possibly TRBD2 on 5 matching bases. Between the trimmed V and J ends, which lost 6 bases and 4 bases, there was a span of 19 bases. The germline gives CDR1 MNHEY, CDR2 SMNVEV (reference sequence). This CDR3 is built from 15 residues.

The CDR3 spells CASSPNPGETSGYTF. Written as DNA, the CDR3 is TGTGCCAGCTCACCAAACCCAGGGGAAACCTCTGGCTACACCTTC. The V gene is TRBV18, the J gene TRBJ1-2, with D possibly being TRBD1 (6 bases). This CDR3 is built from 15 residues. CDR1 KGHSH and CDR2 LQKENI come from the germline V gene. Trimming left V 2 bases short and J 7 bases short, with 17 bases between. The variable domain in full, with the rest retrieved from reference TRBV18 and TRBJ1-2, is NAGVMQNPRHLVRRRGQEARLRCSPMKGHSHVYWYRQLPEEGLKFMVYLQKENIIDESGMPKERFSAEFPKEGPSILRIQQVVRGDSAAYFCASSPNPGETSGYTFGSGTRLTVV.

Comment on this clone: Other DNA sequences within the sample encode an identical CDR3. The V gene is TRBV7-9, the J gene TRBJ1-1, with TRBD1 identical over 7 bases. V gave up 2 bases and J gave up 1 base; unmatched junction bases: 4. Germline-derived CDR1 and CDR2 are SEHNR and FQNEAQ (reference sequence). CDR3 length: 15 residues. DNA of the CDR3: TGTGCCAGCAGCTTACGGACAGGAACGAACACTGAAGCTTTCTTT. Its protein is CASSLRTGTNTEAFF.

CDR3 DNA: TGCAGCGTTAGCGGGAGGGGGGAAAAACTGTTTTTT. Its protein is CSVSGRGEKLFF. This chain uses TRBV29-1 with TRBJ1-4; the D gene is possibly TRBD1 (6 bases). The CDR3 loop spans 12 amino acids. Germline lookup yields CDR1 SQVTM and CDR2 ANQGSEA. Trimming shortened V by 5 bases and J by 8 bases, and 12 bases separated the two germline ends.

The V call is TRBV18, the J call TRBJ2-5; a possible D gene is TRBD2 (5 bases). CDR1 and CDR2 from the germline V gene are KGHSH and LQKENI. The V end lost 2 bases, the J end lost 5 bases, and 18 bases lay between the germline ends. The CDR3 sequence is 16 residues long. CDR3 bases: TGTGCCAGCTCACCAATCCCTCCGGGAATCGCGGAGACCCAGTACTTC. Translation gives CASSPIPPGIAETQYF.

V and J are TRBV5-1 and TRBJ2-3, with 8 nucleotides matching TRBD2. The CDR3 runs 16 residues. Germline V gene data show CDR1 as SGHRS and CDR2 as YFSETQ. V was pared by 4 bases and J by 0 bases, with 7 bases of the junction left unmatched. The CDR3 loop reads CASSPGGGRSTDTQYF. The CDR3 DNA follows: TGCGCCAGCAGCCCCGGGGGGGGCCGAAGCACAGATACGCAGTATTTT.

The chain links TRBV6-1 to TRBJ1-2, with D possibly matching TRBD1 (5 bases). From germline, CDR1 is MNHNS and CDR2 SASEGT. CDR3 length: 15 amino acids. The V end was cut by 0 bases, the J end by 3 bases, with 11 bases between. In DNA form, the CDR3 reads TGTGCCAGCAGTGAAGCGCCAGGGAGGGACTATGGCTACACCTTC. Translating it yields CASSEAPGRDYGYTF.

The chain employs TRBV7-3 and TRBJ2-5; TRBD1 agrees at 7 bases. Trimming removed 3 bases from V and 3 bases from J; junction bases left unmatched: 7. Germline assignment: CDR1 SGHTA and CDR2 FQGTGA. The CDR3 length is 15 residues. In DNA form, the CDR3 reads TGTGCCAGCAGCTTGACAGGGAACCCCAAAGAGACCCAGTACTTC. Amino acids: CASSLTGNPKETQYF.

The V and J genes are TRBV7-3 and TRBJ1-1; no reliable D call. Germline V gene lookup returns CDR1 SGHTA and CDR2 FQGTGA. Trimming took off 5 bases at V and 1 base at J, with 11 bases between the two ends. The CDR3 loop spans 14 amino acids. CDR3 protein: CASSARSGNTEAFF. The CDR3 DNA sequence: TGTGCCAGCAGCGCCCGCTCAGGGAACACTGAAGCTTTCTTT.

In DNA, the CDR3 is TGTGCCAGCAGCTTGGCAACAGGGCAACCCTACGAGCAGTACTTC. It encodes CASSLATGQPYEQYF. The V gene is TRBV5-5, the J gene TRBJ2-7, with D tentatively TRBD1 (6 bases). The germline V and J ends were trimmed by 0 bases and 2 bases, with 12 bases remaining between them. The CDR3 loop spans 15 amino acids. CDR1 and CDR2 from the germline V gene are SGHKS and YYEKEE (reference sequence).

The chain carries TRBV10-2 and TRBJ2-1; 8 bases agree with TRBD2. Trimming took 1 base from V and 0 from J; bases not matched to a gene: 14. Germline lookup yields CDR1 WSHSY and CDR2 SAAADI. The CDR3 covers 20 residues. This CDR3 reads CASSEFFASGPVSSYNEQFF. The CDR3 nucleotides are TGCGCCAGCAGTGAGTTCTTCGCTAGCGGGCCGGTGAGCTCCTACAATGAGCAGTTCTTC.

This chain joins TRBV19 and TRBJ2-5; 15 bases line up with TRBD2. Trimming cost V 5 bases and J 4 bases; bases outside gene matches: 14. Looked up from germline, CDR1 is LNHDA and CDR2 is SQIVND (reference sequence). This CDR3 has 19 amino acids. This CDR3 is CASSLTGLAGGGWVETQYF. The CDR3 DNA reads as TGTGCCAGTAGTCTGACTGGACTAGCGGGAGGGGGCTGGGTAGAGACCCAGTACTTC.

This clone was seen more than once but under ten times. V usage is TRBV3-1 (or the pseudogene TRBV3-2) and J usage is TRBJ2-3; 9 bases are a match to TRBD2. CDR3 size: 16 residues. From germline, CDR1 is LGHDT and CDR2 YNNKEL (reference sequence). Unmatched junction bases numbered 7, after V lost 2 bases and J lost 4 bases. The CDR3 spells CASSQWAGGRADTQYF. The CDR3, as DNA: TGTGCCAGCAGCCAATGGGCGGGGGGGCGAGCAGATACGCAGTATTTT.

This clone was observed once. The rearrangement links TRBV2 to TRBJ2-7; 8 nucleotides line up with TRBD1. CDR1 is SNHLY and CDR2 is FYNNEI in the germline V gene. V trimming: 7 bases; J trimming: 4 bases; junction bases outside the gene matches: 12. CDR3 length: 15 amino acids. This CDR3 is CASTSAARQGYEQYF. In nucleotides, the CDR3 is TGTGCCAGCACCTCGGCAGCGAGACAGGGGTACGAGCAGTACTTC.

The count of this clone is one. The CDR3 bases are TGCGCCAGCAGCTTGATGGGGGGCACTGAAGCTTTCTTT. As protein: CASSLMGGTEAFF. The rearrangement links TRBV5-1 to TRBJ1-1; weak D call: TRBD1 (5 bases). There are 13 residues in the CDR3. V was shortened by 1 base and J by 4 bases, with 8 bases between the two germline ends. The germline V gene has CDR1 SGHRS and CDR2 YFSETQ. Variable domain in full (rest from reference TRBV5-1 and TRBJ1-1): KAGVTQTPRYLIKTRGQQVTLSCSPISGHRSVSWYQQTPGQGLQFLFEYFSETQRNKGNFPGRFSGRQFSNSRSEMNVSTLELGDSALYLCASSLMGGTEAFFGQGTRLTVV.

The chain uses TRBV10-3 and TRBJ1-6; D perhaps matches TRBD1 (5 bases). This CDR3 comprises 15 residues. Trimming cost V 6 bases and J 0 bases, with 9 bases left between them. From germline, CDR1 is ENHRY and CDR2 SYGVKD. Written as DNA, the CDR3 is TGTGCCATCAGGGCGACAGACTCCTATAATTCACCCCTCCACTTT. Translating it yields CAIRATDSYNSPLHF.